The T cell receptor (beta chain) under discussion was sequenced for a study of T cell responses to AZD1222 COVID-19 vaccine (dated by TCRdb to the early 2020s). In the study overall: AZD1222 recipients given second doses at about 4 weeks or at about 12 weeks were pooled, since spike-specific TCR depth and breadth were not found to differ between the two schedules. A total of under 250 trial participants underwent TCR sequencing, of whom more than 200 had received two doses of AZD1222 and 26 had received two doses of the MenACWY control vaccine. Trial participants were enrolled into age subgroups of 18-55, 56-69 and 70-plus years, which contained about 150, 28 and 57 TCR-sequenced participants, respectively. The investigation overall reported the following: Most participants were white British and females outnumbered males, and the authors suggested that clonal diversity may have been underestimated. Because no day 14 peak-response samples were available, the repertoires could be characterized only after the peak T cell response. The whole spike protein was spanned by vaccine-associated CD4 TCRs, and dominant responses were seen in regions 160-218 and 743-854. The 56-69-year group was small, and its depth increase did not reach significance, likely because of low power. A significant rise in spike-specific TCR breadth and depth was observed after two AZD1222 doses relative to day 0 and relative to MenACWY recipients. Nearly half of unique spike-specific TCRs reportedly recognized epitopes outside regions mutated in the B.1.351 and B.1.1.7 variants. Only five or six AZD1222 recipients were SARS-CoV-2 seropositive at baseline, limiting conclusions about previously exposed vaccinees.

V gives up 1 base and J gives up 4 bases, and the segment between their germline ends measures 10 bases. CDR1 and CDR2 are drawn from the germline V gene: SGHAT, FQNNGV. From its cysteine to its phenylalanine, the CDR3 spans 14 amino acids. CDR3 DNA only is kept here, 42 bases in frame from base 1. Turning to this clone: Its target antigen remains unknown. No per-base quality is available; no much larger clone lies one base away.

This specimen's time point label, interpreted: baseline before first vaccination. Vaccinee samples came from UK trials COV001 and COV002, including a single-blind randomized controlled phase 2/3 trial of AZD1222 (ChAdOx1 nCoV-19) in healthy adults. For TCRbeta chain sequencing, PBMC samples were collected from trial participants at day 0 and at day 28 after the second dose. The CDR3 regions of human TCRbeta chains were analyzed by immunosequencing. Per the source publication's procedure: TCRs in the repertoires were matched against a reference library of SARS-CoV-2-specific TCRs that had been generated with the MIRA antigen-specificity platform. Breadth was defined as the fraction of unique TCRs that were SARS-CoV-2-associated, and depth was defined as the fraction of total T cells that were SARS-CoV-2-associated. Using the MIRA data, every spike-specific TCR was mapped to the spike region that the TCR reacted to and assigned to either a CD4 or a CD8 class. Log10-transformed breadth and depth values were compared by one-way ANOVA with Sidak's multiple comparisons tests. TCRdb took this table from immuneACCESS and kept in-frame rearrangements with V and J called. Such tables lack part of the clones; where checked against another copy, unresolved V genes explain under half of the gap, and the rest is unexplained. V and J calls and clone size are those listed in that table; D and trimming were worked out from the DNA. In all, the sample holds under 150,000 clones, and roughly 91% of those were seen once. Of the sample, around 5% falls within the top ten clones.

The input for sequencing was peripheral blood, taken on day 0 of AZD1222 vaccination. Recombination linked TRBV11-2 to TRBJ1-2, and TRBD1 may be the D gene, going by 5 matching bases. This receptor was obtained from an adult in good health. CDR3 reads: CASSLARGTYGYTF. The nucleotides are TGTGCCAGCAGCTTAGCTAGGGGTACCTATGGCTACACCTTC.